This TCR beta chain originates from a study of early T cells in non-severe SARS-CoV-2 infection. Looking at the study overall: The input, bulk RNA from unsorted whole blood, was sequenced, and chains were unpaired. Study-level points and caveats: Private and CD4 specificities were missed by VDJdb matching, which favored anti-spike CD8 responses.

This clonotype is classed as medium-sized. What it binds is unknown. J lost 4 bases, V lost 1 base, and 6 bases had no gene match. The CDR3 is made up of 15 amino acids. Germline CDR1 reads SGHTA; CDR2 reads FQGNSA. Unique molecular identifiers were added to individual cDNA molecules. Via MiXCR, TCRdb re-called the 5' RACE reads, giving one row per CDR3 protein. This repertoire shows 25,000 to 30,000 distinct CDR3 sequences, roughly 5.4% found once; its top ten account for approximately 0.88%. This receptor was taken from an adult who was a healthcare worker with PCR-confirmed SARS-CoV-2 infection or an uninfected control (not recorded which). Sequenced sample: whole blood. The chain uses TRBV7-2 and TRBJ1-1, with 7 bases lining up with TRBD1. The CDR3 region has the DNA TGTGCCAGCAGCTTAGACAGGGGTTTTGGCACTGAAGCTTTCTTT. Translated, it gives CASSLDRGFGTEAFF.